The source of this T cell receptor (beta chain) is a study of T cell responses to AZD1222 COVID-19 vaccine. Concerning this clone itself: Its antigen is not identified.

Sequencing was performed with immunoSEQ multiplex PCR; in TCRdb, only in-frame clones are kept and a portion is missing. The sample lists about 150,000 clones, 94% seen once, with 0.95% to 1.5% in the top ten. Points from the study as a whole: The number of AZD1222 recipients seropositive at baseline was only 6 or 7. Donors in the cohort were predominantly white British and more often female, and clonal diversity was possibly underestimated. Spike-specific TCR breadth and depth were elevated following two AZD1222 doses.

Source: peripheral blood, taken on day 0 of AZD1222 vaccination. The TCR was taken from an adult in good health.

The CDR3 spells CASSISGWGEKLFF. CDR3 bases: TGTGCCAGTAGTATATCGGGATGGGGGGAAAAACTGTTTTTT. The rearrangement links TRBV19 to TRBJ1-4; TRBD1 might be the D (5 bases). This CDR3 spans 14 amino acids. CDR1 LNHDA and CDR2 SQIVND come from the germline V gene (reference sequence). With 2 bases removed from V and 8 bases from J, the gap between germline ends came to 12 bases.